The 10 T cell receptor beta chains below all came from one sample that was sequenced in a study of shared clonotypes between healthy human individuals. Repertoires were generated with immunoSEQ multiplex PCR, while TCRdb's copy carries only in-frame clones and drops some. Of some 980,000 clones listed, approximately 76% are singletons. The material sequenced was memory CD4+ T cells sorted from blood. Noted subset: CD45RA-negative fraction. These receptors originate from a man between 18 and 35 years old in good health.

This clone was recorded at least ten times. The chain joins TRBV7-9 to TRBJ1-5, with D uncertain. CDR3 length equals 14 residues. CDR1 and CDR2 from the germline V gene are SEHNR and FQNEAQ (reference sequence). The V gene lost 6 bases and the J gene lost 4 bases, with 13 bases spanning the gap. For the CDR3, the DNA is TGTGCCAGCAGTTTTGACGGCCCGAATCAGCCCCAGCATTTT. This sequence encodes CASSFDGPNQPQHF.

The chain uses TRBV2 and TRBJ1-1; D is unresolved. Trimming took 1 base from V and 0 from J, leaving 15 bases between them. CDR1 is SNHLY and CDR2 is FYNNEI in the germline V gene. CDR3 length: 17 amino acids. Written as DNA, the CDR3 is TGTGCCAGCAGTGAAGGGCCACCAACCAGAATGAACACTGAAGCTTTCTTT. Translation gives CASSEGPPTRMNTEAFF.

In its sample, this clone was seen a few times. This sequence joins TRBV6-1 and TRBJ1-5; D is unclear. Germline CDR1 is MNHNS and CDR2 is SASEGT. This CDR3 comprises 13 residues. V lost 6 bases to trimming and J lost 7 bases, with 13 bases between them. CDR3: CASSGEGGQPQHF. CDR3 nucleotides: TGTGCCAGCAGCGGTGAAGGTGGCCAGCCCCAGCATTTT.

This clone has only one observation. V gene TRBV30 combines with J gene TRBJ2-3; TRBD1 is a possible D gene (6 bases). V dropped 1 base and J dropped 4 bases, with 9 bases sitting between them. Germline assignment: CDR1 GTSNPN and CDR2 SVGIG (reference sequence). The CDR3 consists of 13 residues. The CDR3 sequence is CAWSGSGADTQYF. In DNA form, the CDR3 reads TGTGCCTGGAGTGGGTCAGGGGCAGATACGCAGTATTTT.

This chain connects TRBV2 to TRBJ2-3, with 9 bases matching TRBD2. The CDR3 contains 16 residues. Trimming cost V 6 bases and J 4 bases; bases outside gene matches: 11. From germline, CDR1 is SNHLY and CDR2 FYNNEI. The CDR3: CASRVSSGNPADTQYF. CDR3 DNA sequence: TGTGCCAGCAGGGTATCTAGCGGGAATCCTGCAGATACGCAGTATTTT. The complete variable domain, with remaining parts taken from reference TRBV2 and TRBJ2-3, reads EPEVTQTPSHQVTQMGQEVILRCVPISNHLYFYWYRQILGQKVEFLVSFYNNEISEKSEIFDDQFSVERPDGSNFTLKIRSTKLEDSAMYFCASRVSSGNPADTQYFGPGTRLTVL.

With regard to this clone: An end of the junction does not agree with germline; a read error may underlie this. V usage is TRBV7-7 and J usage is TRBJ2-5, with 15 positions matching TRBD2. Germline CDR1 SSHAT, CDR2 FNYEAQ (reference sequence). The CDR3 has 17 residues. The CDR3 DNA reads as TGTGCTAGCAGCCTACGGACTAGCGGGAGGGCCGGGGAGACCCAGTACTTC. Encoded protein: CASSLRTSGRAGETQYF.

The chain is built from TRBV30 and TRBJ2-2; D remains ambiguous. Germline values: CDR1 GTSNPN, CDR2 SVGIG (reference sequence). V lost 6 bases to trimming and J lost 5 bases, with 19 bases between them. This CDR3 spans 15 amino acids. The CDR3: CACSPTGALTGELFF. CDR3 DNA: TGTGCCTGTTCCCCTACCGGCGCCTTAACCGGGGAGCTGTTTTTT.

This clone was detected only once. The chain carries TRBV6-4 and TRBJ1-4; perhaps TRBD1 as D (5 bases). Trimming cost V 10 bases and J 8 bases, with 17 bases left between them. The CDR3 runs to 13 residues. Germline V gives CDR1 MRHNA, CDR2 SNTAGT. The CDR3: CANFRTEGEKLFF. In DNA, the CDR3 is TGTGCCAACTTCAGGACCGAGGGGGAAAAACTGTTTTTT.

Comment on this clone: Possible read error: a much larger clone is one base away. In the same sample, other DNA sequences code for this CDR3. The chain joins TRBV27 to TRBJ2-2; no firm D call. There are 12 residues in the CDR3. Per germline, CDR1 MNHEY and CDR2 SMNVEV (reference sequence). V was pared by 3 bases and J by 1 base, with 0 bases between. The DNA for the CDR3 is TGTGCCAGCAGTTTGAACACCGGGGAGCTGTTTTTT. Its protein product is CASSLNTGELFF.

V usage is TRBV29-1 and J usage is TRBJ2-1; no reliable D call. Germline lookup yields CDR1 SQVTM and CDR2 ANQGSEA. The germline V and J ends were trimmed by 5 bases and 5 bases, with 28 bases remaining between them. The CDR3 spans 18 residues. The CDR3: CSVPDPQTAVWRDNEQFF. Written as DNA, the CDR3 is TGCAGCGTTCCCGACCCCCAGACTGCGGTTTGGAGAGACAATGAGCAGTTCTTC.